These T cell receptor beta chains were read from a single sample in a study of T cells expressing NK-cell markers. TCRdb reworked the 5' RACE reads into one entry per CDR3 protein, no DNA. This repertoire comprises some 150,000 distinct CDR3 sequences; its ten largest clones make up roughly 12%. The sequenced sample was blood T cells: a sorted CD56 or NKG2C T cell subset, CD4+ or CD8+ T cells, or bulk PBMC T cells (not recorded which). These TCRs come from a man aged 18 to 35 in good health. Both conserved end residues are part of each CDR3. Fields, in order: CDR3 protein, V gene, J gene.

CAGAGASNEQFF	TRBV4-1	TRBJ2-1
CAWSPPANTGELFF	TRBV30	TRBJ2-2
CATIGQGKGFTEAFF	TRBV6-1	TRBJ1-1
CSVEGGDRVLNEQFF	TRBV29-1	TRBJ2-1
CASSTTMDMITYEQYF	TRBV19	TRBJ2-7
CASSLLGGNETQYF	TRBV7-3	TRBJ2-5
CASSFDGVATNEKLFF	TRBV7-9	TRBJ1-4
CSAILGANEQFF	TRBV20-1	TRBJ2-1
CASRRTVLNQPQHF	TRBV2	TRBJ1-5
CASSTIRESAYEQYF	TRBV6-2/TRBV6-3	TRBJ2-7
CAWRQGIGTDTQYF	TRBV30	TRBJ2-3
CSARDDGTSPDTQYF	TRBV20-1	TRBJ2-3
CASSLGQPQHF	TRBV12-3/TRBV12-4	TRBJ1-5
CASSHITGGANTGELFF	TRBV18	TRBJ2-2
CASSLDVGGQRGDTQYF	TRBV11-2	TRBJ2-3
CAFKTTNTGELFF	TRBV10-3	TRBJ2-2
CATSDGRRGTGSSYNEQFF	TRBV24-1	TRBJ2-1
CASLDEREAYTGELFF	TRBV11-2	TRBJ2-2
CASSLGAPLADTQYF	TRBV7-2	TRBJ2-3
CASSPAGLAYNEQFF	TRBV7-8	TRBJ2-1
CASSLLSSYEQYF	TRBV28	TRBJ2-7
CSARDVLGETQYF	TRBV20-1	TRBJ2-5
CASSPQELGASSYNEQFF	TRBV4-2	TRBJ2-1
CASSLDPGDEQFF	TRBV7-8	TRBJ2-1
CASSPPPSGHSYNEQFF	TRBV7-9	TRBJ2-1
CASSVSGTGGAYSNQPQHF	TRBV7-2	TRBJ1-5
CASSPPGQGGQFF	TRBV23-1	TRBJ2-1
CASRPSGASTDTQYF	TRBV12-3/TRBV12-4	TRBJ2-3